Below are 14 T cell receptor beta chains sequenced from a single sample in a study of control samples from healthy donors and cancer patients. Sequencing was performed with immunoSEQ multiplex PCR; in TCRdb, only in-frame clones are kept and a portion is missing. Among 150,000 or so clones listed, approximately 90% were seen once. The sample consisted of blood. The receptors originated from a woman aged 25-40 years in good health.

This chain joins TRBV6-6 and TRBJ2-1, with D possibly TRBD2 on 6 matching bases. This CDR3 contains 15 residues. Germline V gene lookup returns CDR1 MNHNY and CDR2 SVGAGI (reference sequence). The V gene lost 6 bases and the J gene lost 2 bases, with 14 bases spanning the gap. The CDR3 DNA is TGTGCCAGCAGGACCCCGGGAGTACCCTACAATGAGCAGTTCTTC. Amino acid sequence: CASRTPGVPYNEQFF.

The chain carries TRBV28 and TRBJ1-1; D ambiguous. CDR3 length equals 14 residues. The germline CDR1 and CDR2 sequences are MDHEN and SYDVKM. V was cut by 6 bases and J by 1 base, with 12 bases left in between. The CDR3 coding sequence is TGTGCCAGCAGCCCACTTCGGGGGAACACTGAAGCTTTCTTT. This encodes CASSPLRGNTEAFF.

The chain is built from TRBV19 and TRBJ1-3; no clear D. Germline CDR1 reads LNHDA; CDR2 reads SQIVND (reference sequence). The CDR3 spans 12 residues. Trimming removed 8 bases at V and 4 bases at J, with 9 bases between. The CDR3 region is CASGATGNTIYF. The CDR3 coding sequence is TGTGCCAGTGGAGCTACAGGAAACACCATATATTTT.

The rearrangement uses TRBV21-1 and TRBJ2-3. TRBV21-1 is termed a pseudogene. This CDR3 contains 16 residues. This CDR3 reads CASSKRPRTVTDTQYF. CDR3 bases: TGTGCCAGCAGCAAAAGGCCCCGGACGGTCACAGATACGCAGTATTTT.

V usage is TRBV4-2 and J usage is TRBJ2-5, with 7 bases aligning to TRBD1. Germline V gene data show CDR1 as LGHNA and CDR2 as YNFKEQ. V was pared by 4 bases and J by 4 bases, with 12 bases of the junction left unmatched. There are 16 residues in the CDR3. The CDR3 coding sequence is TGTGCCAGCAGCCCCTCAGGGGGTAGGGCCTTAGAGACCCAGTACTTC. Residues: CASSPSGGRALETQYF.

V is TRBV28 and J is TRBJ2-5; no firm D call. V was trimmed by 3 bases and J by 4 bases, leaving 12 bases between them. CDR3 length: 14 residues. Germline V CDR1 and CDR2: MDHEN, SYDVKM. CDR3 protein: CASSFSSGRETQYF. The CDR3 nucleotides read TGTGCCAGCAGTTTTAGTTCCGGTCGAGAGACCCAGTACTTC.

The J gene is TRBJ1-1, the V gene TRBV6-5; D is unresolved. CDR3 length equals 13 residues. The V gene lost 0 bases and the J gene lost 5 bases, with 7 bases spanning the gap. Germline CDR1 reads MNHEY; CDR2 reads SVGAGI. The CDR3 loop reads CASSYSRFTEAFF. The CDR3 DNA reads as TGTGCCAGCAGTTACTCTCGGTTTACTGAAGCTTTCTTT.

The rearrangement links TRBV3-1 (or the pseudogene TRBV3-2) to TRBJ1-6, with 9 positions matching TRBD1. Germline V gene lookup returns CDR1 LGHDT and CDR2 YNNKEL (reference sequence). V lost 6 bases, J lost 6 bases, and 9 bases stayed unmatched. CDR3 size: 16 residues. The CDR3 region is CASSPPGGQGNSPLHF. For the CDR3, the DNA is TGTGCCAGCAGTCCCCCGGGGGGACAGGGTAATTCACCCCTCCACTTT.

The chain joins TRBV5-1 to TRBJ2-7; D ambiguous. Germline V gives CDR1 SGHRS, CDR2 YFSETQ. The length of the CDR3 is 16 residues. V was cut by 4 bases and J by 6 bases, with 23 bases left in between. CDR3 loop: CASSQSTGPPYGEQYF. Here the CDR3 DNA reads TGCGCCAGCAGCCAGTCAACCGGGCCCCCGTATGGCGAGCAGTACTTC.

In this sample, this clone turned up once. Other DNA sequences of this sample code for an identical CDR3. This chain uses TRBV5-6 with TRBJ2-4, with TRBD2 as a possible D gene (6 bases). CDR1 and CDR2 from the germline V gene are SGHDT and YYEEEE. V lost 3 bases and J 4 bases, leaving 11 bases between the germline ends. This CDR3 spans 14 amino acids. In DNA, the CDR3 is TGTGCCAGCAGCTCGGGACTGGCTAAAAACATTCAGTACTTC. Translating gives CASSSGLAKNIQYF.

The chain employs TRBV2 and TRBJ1-3, with no clear D. Deletions cut 3 bases from V and 0 bases from J, with 9 bases between. Germline V gene lookup returns CDR1 SNHLY and CDR2 FYNNEI. The CDR3 contains 15 residues. The CDR3: CASSELATSGNTIYF. In nucleotides, the CDR3 is TGTGCCAGCAGTGAGTTGGCAACCTCTGGAAACACCATATATTTT.

CDR3 sequence reads: CASSLASGSYNEQFF. The CDR3 DNA reads as TGTGCCAGCAGCTTGGCAAGCGGCTCCTACAATGAGCAGTTCTTC. The chain is built from TRBV13 and TRBJ2-1; D is perhaps TRBD2 (5 bases). Germline loops: CDR1 PRHDT, CDR2 FYEKMQ (reference sequence). Trimming removed 3 bases from V and 0 bases from J, with 9 bases in between. The length of the CDR3 is 15 residues.

The rearrangement uses TRBV3-1 (or the pseudogene TRBV3-2) and TRBJ1-2; D unclear. V gave up 3 bases and J gave up 7 bases, with 15 bases separating them. This CDR3 comprises 14 residues. Per germline, CDR1 LGHDT and CDR2 YNNKEL (reference sequence). DNA for the CDR3: TGTGCCAGCAGCCATTATACGGGGAAGGGTGGCTACACCTTC. As protein: CASSHYTGKGGYTF.

The chain has TRBV2 and TRBJ1-5; TRBD1 matches at 8 bases. J lost 4 bases, V lost 6 bases, and 8 bases had no gene match. This CDR3 has 15 amino acids. Per the germline V gene, CDR1 is SNHLY and CDR2 is FYNNEI. The CDR3 is CASRYGTGRNQPQHF. The CDR3 DNA follows: TGTGCCAGCAGATATGGGACAGGAAGGAATCAGCCCCAGCATTTT.